The 4 T cell receptor beta chains in this list originate from one sample, sequenced in a study of cytomegalovirus exposure and HLA in healthy donors. Researchers ran the PCR with 60 Vbeta and 13 Jbeta primers. Profiling relied on immunoSEQ multiplex PCR, and the TCRdb table lists in-frame clones only, not all of them. The table shows some 160,000 clones, with 75% to 90% occurring only once. The specimen was PBMCs. The source of these receptors is a woman in her late teens or twenties in good health and CMV-seronegative.

V and J are TRBV18 and TRBJ2-3; tentatively, D is TRBD2 (5 bases). The germline V gene has CDR1 KGHSH and CDR2 LQKENI. The germline V and J ends were trimmed by 3 bases and 3 bases, with 19 bases remaining between them. The CDR3 runs 17 residues. The CDR3 DNA follows: TGTGCCAGCTCACCGACAAGCGGCCCCCTGGCGACAGATACGCAGTATTTT. Protein product: CASSPTSGPLATDTQYF.

Concerning this clone itself: Mismatch with germline at one junction end may stem from a read error. The chain is built from TRBV19 and TRBJ2-5; 9 bases align to TRBD1. The CDR3 is 16 residues long. Germline CDR1 and CDR2: LNHDA and SQIVND (reference sequence). This chain's CDR3 is CASSIFGTGHQETQYF. CDR3 sequence (DNA): TGTGCCAGTAGTATTTTCGGGACAGGGCACCAGGAGACCCAGTACTTC. Full variable domain (remainder filled in from reference TRBV19 and TRBJ2-5): DGGITQSPKYLFRKEGQNVTLSCEQNLNHDAMYWYRQDPGQGLRLIYYSQIVNDFQKGDIAEGYSVSREKKESFPLTVTSAQKNPTAFYLCASSIFGTGHQETQYFGPGTRLLVL.

The J gene is TRBJ1-6, the V gene TRBV5-8; the D gene is possibly TRBD1 (6 bases). This CDR3 is built from 16 residues. V was cut by 1 base and J by 4 bases, with 12 bases left in between. Per the germline V gene, CDR1 is SGHTS and CDR2 is YDEGEE. The CDR3 spells CASSLYRGNYNSPLHF. The CDR3 nucleotides read TGTGCCAGCAGCTTGTATAGGGGGAATTATAATTCACCCCTCCACTTT.

The chain couples TRBV7-9 to TRBJ2-5; D possibly corresponds to TRBD1 (7 bases). The CDR3 runs 16 residues. Germline assignment: CDR1 SEHNR and CDR2 FQNEAQ (reference sequence). Trimming left V 1 base short and J 4 bases short, with 16 bases between. The CDR3 coding sequence is TGTGCCAGCAGCTTAGGAGTCAGGGGGGATCCAGAGACCCAGTACTTC. The encoded protein is CASSLGVRGDPETQYF.